The 23 T cell receptor beta chains below all came from one sample that was sequenced in a study of cytomegalovirus exposure and HLA in healthy donors. PCR employed 60 Vbeta and 13 Jbeta primers. Sequencing used immunoSEQ multiplex PCR; TCRdb keeps in-frame clones, though not all of them. The data show 200,000 or so clones, approximately 83% seen once. Sequencing input: PBMCs. These receptors were taken from a boy younger than 10 in good health and CMV-seronegative.

The chain's CDR3 is CASRGDLYEQYF. In nucleotides, the CDR3 is TGTGCCAGCAGGGGCGACCTATACGAGCAGTACTTC. The gene calls are TRBV6-5 and TRBJ2-7; no definite D call. V was pared by 6 bases and J by 4 bases, with 10 bases between. CDR3 length: 12 residues. Per the germline V gene, CDR1 is MNHEY and CDR2 is SVGAGI.

V usage is TRBV7-8 and J usage is TRBJ2-5; maybe TRBD2 (6 bases). Germline CDR1 SGHVS, CDR2 FQNEAQ. The CDR3 is 13 residues long. Trimming left V 2 bases short and J 10 bases short, with 14 bases between. DNA of the CDR3: TGTGCCAGCAGCTTAATTTTACAAGCGGGCCAGTACTTC. Translation gives CASSLILQAGQYF.

J is TRBJ2-3 and V is TRBV10-3; tentative D call: TRBD2 (5 bases). V lost 6 bases to trimming and J lost 3 bases, with 13 bases between them. CDR1 and CDR2 from the germline V gene are ENHRY and SYGVKD. CDR3 size: 14 residues. CDR3 residues: CAIRQSRETDTQYF. CDR3 DNA: TGTGCCATCAGACAGAGTAGGGAGACAGATACGCAGTATTTT.

Worth noting for this clone: The sample holds other DNA sequences that translate to the same CDR3. The V and J genes are TRBV5-4 and TRBJ2-1; 14 bases are a match to TRBD2. There are 18 residues in the CDR3. CDR1 and CDR2 (germline): SGHNT, YYREEE (reference sequence). The junction had 11 bases not matched to a gene; V was cut back by 4 bases and J by 5 bases. The CDR3 nucleotides are TGTGCCAGCAGCGCGACTAGCGGGGGGGAACTAACCGACAATGAGCAGTTCTTC. It encodes CASSATSGGELTDNEQFF.

This chain links TRBV10-2 with TRBJ1-6, with TRBD1 matching over 12 bases. This CDR3 spans 16 amino acids. Germline-derived CDR1 and CDR2 are WSHSY and SAAADI. V lost 8 bases, J lost 7 bases, and 9 bases stayed unmatched. The CDR3 is CASSRDRGQWNSPLHF. The CDR3, as DNA: TGCGCCAGCTCCCGGGACAGGGGGCAATGGAATTCACCCCTCCACTTT.

V usage is TRBV27 and J usage is TRBJ1-5, with D hard to call. V was clipped by 1 base and J by 5 bases, with 6 bases between them. This CDR3 has 13 residues. Per germline, CDR1 MNHEY and CDR2 SMNVEV (reference sequence). CDR3: CASSLFGDQPQHF. In nucleotides, the CDR3 is TGTGCCAGCAGTTTATTCGGGGATCAGCCCCAGCATTTT.

This chain links TRBV29-1 with TRBJ1-1; a weak D match, TRBD1 (5 bases). Germline CDR1 and CDR2: SQVTM and ANQGSEA. The CDR3 totals 12 residues. The V and J ends lost 6 bases and 10 bases respectively, with 18 bases between them. CDR3 in amino acids: CSVGGGGIGAFF. As DNA, the CDR3 is TGCAGCGTGGGGGGGGGTGGGATAGGAGCTTTCTTT.

V and J are TRBV7-8 and TRBJ2-7, with TRBD2 as a possible D gene (6 bases). Trimming removed 5 bases at V and 3 bases at J, with 14 bases between. Germline CDR1 SGHVS, CDR2 FQNEAQ. The CDR3 has 14 residues. The CDR3 sequence: CASSPRGTLYEQYF. CDR3 nucleotide sequence: TGTGCCAGCAGCCCCCGGGGGACCCTCTACGAGCAGTACTTC.

The chain joins TRBV5-1 to TRBJ1-1; D might be TRBD1 (5 bases). This CDR3 has 17 amino acids. Trimming left V 1 base short and J 1 base short, with 17 bases between. CDR1 and CDR2 from the germline V gene are SGHRS and YFSETQ. The CDR3 bases are TGCGCCAGCAGCTTGATCAAAGGAGGGGCAACGAACACTGAAGCTTTCTTT. This codes for CASSLIKGGATNTEAFF.

The chain joins TRBV11-1 to TRBJ1-1, with D unresolved. There are 14 residues in the CDR3. Trimming took 7 bases from V and 7 from J, leaving 19 bases between them. CDR1 is SGHAT, CDR2 FQDESV, per germline (reference sequence). CDR3 DNA sequence: TGTGCCAGCACTTACAGAGCCAAGAGGGTTGAAGCTTTCTTT. As protein: CASTYRAKRVEAFF.

The sample holds a few counts of this clone. This chain connects TRBV7-2 to TRBJ2-5, with D possibly TRBD2 on 5 matching bases. CDR3 size: 14 residues. Germline lookup yields CDR1 SGHTA and CDR2 FQGNSA. The V gene lost 5 bases and the J gene lost 5 bases, with 15 bases spanning the gap. The CDR3, as DNA: TGTGCCAGCAGCGCGGACTCCGTGAGGGAGACCCAGTACTTC. Translation: CASSADSVRETQYF.

This chain connects TRBV27 to TRBJ2-7; the match to TRBD2 covers 9 bases. This CDR3 region has 14 residues. Looked up from germline, CDR1 is MNHEY and CDR2 is SMNVEV (reference sequence). V dropped 6 bases and J dropped 4; count of bases not matched to a gene: 7. CDR3 loop: CASRARGGSYEQYF. For the CDR3, the DNA is TGTGCCAGCAGGGCGCGGGGGGGCTCGTACGAGCAGTACTTC.

J is TRBJ2-7 and V is TRBV7-2, with TRBD1 identical over 7 bases. The germline gives CDR1 SGHTA, CDR2 FQGNSA. V gave up 1 base and J gave up 2 bases; unmatched junction bases: 5. The CDR3 consists of 15 residues. The CDR3 DNA is TGTGCCAGCAGCTTAGGGGGACAGATAACCTACGAGCAGTACTTC. Translated: CASSLGGQITYEQYF.

The rearrangement uses TRBV27 and TRBJ2-1; D is ambiguous. Germline V gives CDR1 MNHEY, CDR2 SMNVEV (reference sequence). There are 12 residues in the CDR3. Deletions cut 4 bases from V and 8 bases from J, with 9 bases between. As DNA, the CDR3 is TGTGCCAGCAGTTCCGGGTTCGATGAGCAGTTCTTC. As protein: CASSSGFDEQFF.

The J gene is TRBJ2-5, the V gene TRBV4-3; 7 bases fit TRBD2. V was clipped by 3 bases and J by 11 bases; unmatched bases: 33. CDR1 and CDR2 from the germline V gene are LGHNA and YSLEER. The CDR3 is 21 residues long. The CDR3 loop reads CASSQLTLGTHPPWVLREQYF. The DNA for the CDR3 is TGCGCCAGCAGCCAGCTCACTCTCGGGACTCATCCCCCTTGGGTGTTGCGGGAGCAGTACTTC.

The genes are TRBV10-2 and TRBJ2-3; D remains unclear. This CDR3 comprises 15 residues. CDR1 and CDR2 from the germline V gene are WSHSY and SAAADI. V shed 2 bases and J shed 0 bases, with 9 bases lying between them. The CDR3 DNA reads TGCGCCAGCAGTGAGGTGATGACTAGCACAGATACGCAGTATTTT. Protein: CASSEVMTSTDTQYF.

This chain links TRBV6-6 with TRBJ2-1; tentative D call: TRBD2 (5 bases). Per germline, CDR1 MNHNY and CDR2 SVGAGI (reference sequence). Trimming cost V 2 bases and J 15 bases, with 20 bases left between them. The CDR3 sequence is 14 residues long. CDR3 coding DNA: TGTGCCAGCAGTTACCCGGGGATCATTGAAAGGCTGTTCTTC. Translating it yields CASSYPGIIERLFF.

Comments on this clone: One end of the junction fails to match germline, which may point to a read error. The chain combines TRBV7-8 with TRBJ1-1, with D uncertain. The CDR3 contains 13 residues. Germline V gives CDR1 SGHVS, CDR2 FQNEAQ. CDR3 sequence reads: CASSLEPNTEAFF. The CDR3 nucleotides read TGTGCCAGCAGTTTAGAGCCGAACACTGAAGCTTTCTTT.

V is TRBV5-1 and J is TRBJ2-1; TRBD1 agrees at 9 bases. V lost 2 bases and J lost 6; bases outside the gene matches: 6. Germline V gene sequence: CDR1 SGHRS, CDR2 YFSETQ. The CDR3 runs to 15 residues. Written as DNA, the CDR3 is TGCGCCAGCAGCTTAGGGACAGGGTGGGTCAATGAGCAGTTCTTC. Its translation: CASSLGTGWVNEQFF.

This chain links TRBV11-2 with TRBJ2-1; 8 nucleotides align to TRBD2. CDR3 size: 16 residues. The ends lost 4 bases at V and 2 bases at J; junction bases unmatched: 7. Germline CDR1 is SGHAT and CDR2 is FQNNGV. CDR3 nucleotides: TGTGCCAGCAGCTCCATAGCGGGGATGGCCTACAATGAGCAGTTCTTC. It is translated as CASSSIAGMAYNEQFF.

Details on this clone: A junction boundary mismatches the germline segment, possibly from a read error. V gene TRBV7-7 combines with J gene TRBJ1-3; 9 bases map to TRBD1. From germline, CDR1 is SSHAT and CDR2 FNYEAQ (reference sequence). This CDR3 has 14 amino acids. CDR3 nucleotide sequence: TGTGCTAGCAGCCGAACAGGGGGCTCAGACACCATATATTTT. Its translation: CASSRTGGSDTIYF.

This clone has just one count. The chain links TRBV18 to TRBJ2-5, with D unresolved. Trimming removed 3 bases at V and 5 bases at J, with 16 bases between. Germline V gene sequence: CDR1 KGHSH, CDR2 LQKENI. The CDR3 runs 15 residues. The chain's CDR3 is CASSPRVQTQETQYF. CDR3 coding DNA: TGTGCCAGCTCACCTCGGGTTCAAACCCAGGAGACCCAGTACTTC.

In its sample, this clone was seen once. The V call is TRBV2, the J call TRBJ2-3; 10 positions agree with TRBD2. This CDR3 has 16 amino acids. The germline gives CDR1 SNHLY, CDR2 FYNNEI. With V trimmed by 10 bases and J by 4 bases, 14 bases remained unmatched. The CDR3 DNA reads as TGTGCCACCGACGCCCCACAGCGGGGGGGGGCAGATACGCAGTATTTT. This sequence encodes CATDAPQRGGADTQYF.